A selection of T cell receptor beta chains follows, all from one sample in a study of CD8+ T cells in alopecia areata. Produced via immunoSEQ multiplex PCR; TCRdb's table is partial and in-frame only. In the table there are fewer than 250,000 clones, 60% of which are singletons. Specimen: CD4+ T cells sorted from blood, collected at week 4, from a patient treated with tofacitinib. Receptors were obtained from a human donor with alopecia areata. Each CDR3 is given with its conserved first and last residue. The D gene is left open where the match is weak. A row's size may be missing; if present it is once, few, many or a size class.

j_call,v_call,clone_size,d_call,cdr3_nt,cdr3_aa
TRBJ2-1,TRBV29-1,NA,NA,TGCAGCGTTGTCCCTGAGCAGTTCTTC,CSVVPEQFF
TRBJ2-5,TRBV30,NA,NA,TGTGCCTGGAGGGGCCTTGGGGAGACCCAGTACTTC,CAWRGLGETQYF
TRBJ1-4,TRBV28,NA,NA,TGTGCCAGCAGTTGGCCAGGACTACGGCACGGTAATGAAAAACTGTTTTTT,CASSWPGLRHGNEKLFF
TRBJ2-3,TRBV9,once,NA,TGTGCCAGCAGCCCCAGTCAGTTGGGAGATACGCAGTATTTT,CASSPSQLGDTQYF
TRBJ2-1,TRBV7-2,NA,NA,TGTGCCAGCAGCTTAGTTGCGTTCTCCTACAATGAGCAGTTCTTC,CASSLVAFSYNEQFF
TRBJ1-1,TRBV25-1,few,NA,TGTGCCAGCAGTGGGCAGTACACTGAAGCTTTCTTT,CASSGQYTEAFF
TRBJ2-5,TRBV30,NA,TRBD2,TGTGCCTGGACTAGCGGGAGTCAGACCCAGTACTTC,CAWTSGSQTQYF
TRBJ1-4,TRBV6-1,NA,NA,TGTGCCAGCAGTGACGTCGAGGGATTTAATGAAAAACTGTTTTTT,CASSDVEGFNEKLFF
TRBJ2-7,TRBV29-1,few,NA,TGCAGCGTTGAAAAAGAGATGGAGCAGTACTTC,CSVEKEMEQYF
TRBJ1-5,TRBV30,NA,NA,TGTGCCTACCGTACACGGGGGAATCAGCCCCAGCATTTT,CAYRTRGNQPQHF
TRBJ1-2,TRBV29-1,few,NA,TGCAGCGTTGAAGATCAGGACTCGACTAGGGGCTACACCTTC,CSVEDQDSTRGYTF
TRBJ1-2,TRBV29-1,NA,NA,TGCAGCGTTGAGGGCAGCCCTAACTATGGCTACACCTTC,CSVEGSPNYGYTF
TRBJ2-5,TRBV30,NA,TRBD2,TGTGCCCGGAGCCGACATGGAGCGGGAGTGGAGACCCAGTACTTC,CARSRHGAGVETQYF
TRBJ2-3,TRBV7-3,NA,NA,TGTGCCAGCAGCCCCACCCTCCCCACAGATACGCAGTATTTT,CASSPTLPTDTQYF
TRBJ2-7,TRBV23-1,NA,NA,TGCGCCAGCAGTCAATATCGGGGAATCGAGCAGTACTTC,CASSQYRGIEQYF
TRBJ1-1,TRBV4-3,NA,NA,TGCGCCAGCAGCCCCACACATAAAGGAGACACTGAAGCTTTCTTT,CASSPTHKGDTEAFF
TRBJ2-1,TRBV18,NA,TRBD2,TGTGCCAGCTCACCGGGACTAGAAGCAATAAATGAGCAGTTCTTC,CASSPGLEAINEQFF
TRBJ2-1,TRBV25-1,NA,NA,TGTGCCAGCAGTGGACAAGACCGATGGAATGAGCAGTTCTTC,CASSGQDRWNEQFF
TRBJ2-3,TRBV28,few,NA,TGTGCCAGCTCCTCTCCTCCCACAGATACGCAGTATTTT,CASSSPPTDTQYF
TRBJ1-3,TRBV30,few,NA,TGTGCCTGGGACACCGGGACTCCGGGCCCCATATATTTT,CAWDTGTPGPIYF
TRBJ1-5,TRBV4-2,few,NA,TGTGCCAGCAGCCCCTACAGGGAAGACGTGCAGCCCCAGCATTTT,CASSPYREDVQPQHF
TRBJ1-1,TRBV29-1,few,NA,TGCAGCGGCGCCTACAGGGAGCGGGACACTGAAGCTTTCTTT,CSGAYRERDTEAFF
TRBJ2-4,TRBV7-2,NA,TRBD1,TGTGCCAGCAGCTTCAGGACAGGCGATCTTCTAGCCAAAAACATTCAGTACTTC,CASSFRTGDLLAKNIQYF
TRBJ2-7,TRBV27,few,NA,TGTGCCAGCAGTTCGAGGACACGGGGACCCTACGAGCAGTACTTC,CASSSRTRGPYEQYF
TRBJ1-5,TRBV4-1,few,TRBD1,TGCGCCAGCAGCCTCCCGAAGGGACAGTTCCCTGATCAGCCCCAGCATTTT,CASSLPKGQFPDQPQHF
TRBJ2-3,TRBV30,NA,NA,TGTGCCTGGACCAGCCGGGACTCGGGCACAGATACGCAGTATTTT,CAWTSRDSGTDTQYF
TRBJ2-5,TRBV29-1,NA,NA,TGCAGCGCCCGTCGTAATGGGGAGACCCAGTACTTC,CSARRNGETQYF
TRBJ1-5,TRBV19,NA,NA,TGTGCCAGTAGCTGGGACATCCCTAGCAATCAGCCCCAGCATTTT,CASSWDIPSNQPQHF
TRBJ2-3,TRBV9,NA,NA,TGTGCCAGCAGCGTAGACCGCACAGATACGCAGTATTTT,CASSVDRTDTQYF
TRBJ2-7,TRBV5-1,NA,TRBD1,TGCGCCAGCAGCCCGGACAGGGGGAACGAGCAGTACTTC,CASSPDRGNEQYF
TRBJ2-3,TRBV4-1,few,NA,TGCGCCAGCAGCCAATTCTTGGGGTCAGATACGCAGTATTTT,CASSQFLGSDTQYF
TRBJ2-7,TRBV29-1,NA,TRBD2,TGCAGCGTTGACCTGGAGTCGGGACTAGCGGGAGGAGGCTCCTACGAGCAGTACTTC,CSVDLESGLAGGGSYEQYF
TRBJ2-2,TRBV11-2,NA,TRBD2,TGTGCCAGCAGCTTCCTAGCGGGAGGCCCGTCCTTGAACACCGGGGAGCTGTTTTTT,CASSFLAGGPSLNTGELFF
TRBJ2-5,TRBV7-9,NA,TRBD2,TGTGCCAGCAGCTCGGGACTAGCGGGAGGGGAGACCCAGTACTTC,CASSSGLAGGETQYF
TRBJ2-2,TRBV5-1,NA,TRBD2,TGCGCCAGCAGCCAGACTAGCGGGACGACCGGGGAGCTGTTTTTT,CASSQTSGTTGELFF
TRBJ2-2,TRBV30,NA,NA,TGTGCCTGGAATGGGGGGAATACCGGGGAGCTGTTTTTT,CAWNGGNTGELFF
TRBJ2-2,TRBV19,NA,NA,TGTGCCAGTAGTAACCTGGGACTTACCACCGGGGAGCTGTTTTTT,CASSNLGLTTGELFF
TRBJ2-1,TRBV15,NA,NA,TGTGCCGCTCAACTTGGGGGAGCGGACAATGAGCAGTTCTTC,CAAQLGGADNEQFF
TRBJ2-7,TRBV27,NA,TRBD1,TGTGCCAGTAGGACAGGGGTATCGGGGCAGTACTTC,CASRTGVSGQYF
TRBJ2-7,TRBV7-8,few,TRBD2,TGTGCCAGCAGCTTGGGTTCGGCGGGAGGGTTCTACGAGCAGTACTTC,CASSLGSAGGFYEQYF
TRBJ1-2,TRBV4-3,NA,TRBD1,TGCGCCAGCAGCCAAGCCTTGGGACAGGGTAACTATGGCTACACCTTC,CASSQALGQGNYGYTF
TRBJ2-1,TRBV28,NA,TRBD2,TGTGCCAGCAGCAAGACTAGCGGGAGTAGGAATGAGCAGTTCTTC,CASSKTSGSRNEQFF
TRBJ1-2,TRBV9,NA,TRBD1,TGTGCCAGCAGCGGACAGGGGTGGGGTGGCTACACCTTC,CASSGQGWGGYTF
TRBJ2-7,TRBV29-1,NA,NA,TGCAGCGTTGAAGATCGAAAGGGGAGGTCCTACGAGCAGTACTTC,CSVEDRKGRSYEQYF
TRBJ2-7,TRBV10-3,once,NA,TGTGCCATCAGTGTCAGGTCGGAGCAGTACTTC,CAISVRSEQYF
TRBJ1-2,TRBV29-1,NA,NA,TGCAGCGTTGAAGATGGCGGGGGTGGCTACACCTTC,CSVEDGGGGYTF
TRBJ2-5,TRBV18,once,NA,TGTGCCAGCTCACCCACCAGCGCGGGAAAAGAGACCCAGTACTTC,CASSPTSAGKETQYF
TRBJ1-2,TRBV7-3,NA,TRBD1,TGTGCCAGCAGGTCCGATGTGCTCCGGACAGGATATAACTATGGCTACACCTTC,CASRSDVLRTGYNYGYTF